A selection of T cell receptor beta chains follows, all from one sample in a study of blood T cell repertoires in COVID-19. Assay: immunoSEQ multiplex PCR; the TCRdb copy retains only in-frame clones and omits some. Here the sample spans roughly 50,000 clones, roughly 81% being singletons. The specimen sequenced was peripheral blood. The receptors come from a woman aged 60-70 years with acute or convalescent COVID-19. Each CDR3 is given with its conserved first and last residue. D genes are given only for firm matches. The listing skips clone size in some rows; elsewhere it reads once, few, many or a size class.

J | D | V | size | DNA | CDR3
TRBJ1-3 | - | TRBV2 | - | TGTGCCAGCACACCGACAACCAACCCTGGAAACACCATATATTTT | CASTPTTNPGNTIYF
TRBJ1-2 | - | TRBV21-1 | - | TGTGCCAGCAGCAAACTTGGCAGGCTCTATGGCTACACCTTC | CASSKLGRLYGYTF
TRBJ1-5 | - | TRBV7-8 | - | TGTGCCAGCAGCTTAGCGGGGGGGCTAGCCTATAGCAATCAGCCCCAGCATTTT | CASSLAGGLAYSNQPQHF
TRBJ2-3 | TRBD1 | TRBV18 | few | TGTGCCAGCTCACGAGGGACAGCCACTAGCACAGATACGCAGTATTTT | CASSRGTATSTDTQYF
TRBJ1-3 | - | TRBV28 | medium-sized | TGTGCCACCCTCCTTGGGACATCTGGAAACACCATATATTTT | CATLLGTSGNTIYF
TRBJ2-1 | TRBD1 | TRBV5-6 | few | TGTGCCAGCAGCTACCGGACAGGCTTCTACAATGAGCAGTTCTTC | CASSYRTGFYNEQFF
TRBJ2-7 | - | TRBV5-4 | - | TGTGCCAGCAGCCCGACCGGGACTCAATTTGGGGAGCAGTACTTC | CASSPTGTQFGEQYF
TRBJ2-7 | TRBD1 | TRBV29-1 | - | TGCAGCGTAGTGGACAGGGTCTACGAGCAGTACTTC | CSVVDRVYEQYF
TRBJ1-3 | - | TRBV6-5 | - | TGTGCCAGCAGTTCAGGGGCCGGAAACACCATATATTTT | CASSSGAGNTIYF
TRBJ1-6 | - | TRBV30 | few | TGTGCCTGTCGGTCCTCCTATAATTCACCCCTCCACTTT | CACRSSYNSPLHF
TRBJ2-1 | TRBD2 | TRBV19 | - | TGTGCCACCACCCAGCTAGCGGGCAGCAACAATGAGCAGTTCTTC | CATTQLAGSNNEQFF
TRBJ1-2 | TRBD1 | TRBV19 | - | TGTGCCAGTAGTATATTTTCGGGACAGGGTATTAATGGCTACACCTTC | CASSIFSGQGINGYTF
TRBJ1-3 | TRBD1 | TRBV4-1 | - | TGCGCCAGCAGCCAACCGGGGGGACAGGGCGATACGCCCTCTGGAAACACCATATATTTT | CASSQPGGQGDTPSGNTIYF
TRBJ2-1 | TRBD1 | TRBV5-1 | - | TGCGCCAGCAGCTTGACTCCGGGACAGGACTCTAATGAGCAGTTCTTC | CASSLTPGQDSNEQFF
TRBJ2-2 | - | TRBV11-2 | - | TGTGCCAGCAAGAGAGGCGACGGGGAGCTGTTTTTT | CASKRGDGELFF
TRBJ2-2 | - | TRBV7-9 | - | TGTGCCAGCAGCCCTAGCGAGCCCGGGGAGCTGTTTTTT | CASSPSEPGELFF
TRBJ2-1 | - | TRBV3-1/TRBV3-2 | - | TGTGCCAGCAGTCCAAGATCACCTAGCGAGCAGTTCTTC | CASSPRSPSEQFF
TRBJ2-7 | - | TRBV30 | - | TGTGCCTGGAGTCGAACATTCTACGAGCAGTACTTC | CAWSRTFYEQYF
TRBJ1-5 | - | TRBV9 | few | TGTGCCAGCAGCGTCGGAACAGAAGGTCAGCCCCAGCATTTT | CASSVGTEGQPQHF
TRBJ1-5 | TRBD1 | TRBV5-6 | - | TGTGCCAGCAGCTACCGGGACAGGGGTGAGCCCCAGCATTTT | CASSYRDRGEPQHF
TRBJ2-4 | - | TRBV2 | - | TGTGCCAGCAGAGGGCAGGGGTTAGCCAAAAACATTCAGTACTTC | CASRGQGLAKNIQYF
TRBJ2-1 | TRBD2 | TRBV5-6 | - | TGTGCCAGCAGCTGGGGGACTAGCGGCAATGAGCAGTTCTTC | CASSWGTSGNEQFF
TRBJ2-7 | - | TRBV5-1 | - | TGCGCCAGCAGCTTGGGAGACGAGCAGTACTTC | CASSLGDEQYF
TRBJ2-1 | TRBD1 | TRBV24-1 | - | TGTGCCACCAGTTTAGGACAGGGGGCCCACAATGAGCAGTTCTTC | CATSLGQGAHNEQFF
TRBJ2-2 | - | TRBV11-2 | - | TGTGCCAGCAGCTTAGATACCCTAGCAGCTACCGGGGAGCTGTTTTTT | CASSLDTLAATGELFF
TRBJ2-3 | TRBD2 | TRBV6-1 | - | TGTGCCAGCAGTGGGCGCACTAGCGGGGGGGCCGGGTCAGATACGCAGTATTTT | CASSGRTSGGAGSDTQYF
TRBJ2-7 | - | TRBV6-5 | - | TGTGCCACCTATGGGGGGTCGCGCTCCTACGAGCAGTACTTC | CATYGGSRSYEQYF
TRBJ2-5 | - | TRBV6-1 | once | TGTGCCAGCAGTGCACGGACGGGACTTCCAAAAGAGACCCAGTACTTC | CASSARTGLPKETQYF
TRBJ1-4 | TRBD1 | TRBV7-9 | - | TGTGCCAGCTCCCTCTTGGTACAGGGGGGGAGAGAAAAACTGTTTTTT | CASSLLVQGGREKLFF
TRBJ2-2 | TRBD1 | TRBV18 | - | TGTGCCAGCTCATCGAACAGGGGTGTGCCCACGTCCGCCGGGGAGCTGTTTTTT | CASSSNRGVPTSAGELFF
TRBJ1-2 | TRBD1 | TRBV29-1 | - | TGCAGCGCATATGACAGGGGAGGCTATGGCTACACCTTC | CSAYDRGGYGYTF
TRBJ1-5 | TRBD1 | TRBV24-1 | - | TGTGCCACCAGTGATCCGACAGGGAATCAGCCCCAGCATTTT | CATSDPTGNQPQHF
TRBJ2-7 | - | TRBV18 | - | TGTGCCAGCTCACCGGGGACACCTTACGAGCAGTACTTC | CASSPGTPYEQYF
TRBJ1-6 | TRBD1 | TRBV28 | - | TGTGCCAGCAGACAACCCCGGGACAGGTATTCACCCCTCCACTTT | CASRQPRDRYSPLHF
TRBJ2-5 | - | TRBV5-5 | - | TGTGCCAGCAGCTTGGTTAAGGGGCGCGCAGGCGGGACCCAGTACTTC | CASSLVKGRAGGTQYF
TRBJ1-5 | TRBD1 | TRBV24-1 | once | TGTGCCACCCGGGGACAGGGCAATCAGCCCCAGCATTTT | CATRGQGNQPQHF
TRBJ2-7 | - | TRBV27 | - | TGTGCCAGCAGCGCCCCCCCGGGGTACGAGCAGTACTTC | CASSAPPGYEQYF
TRBJ1-3 | - | TRBV5-4 | few | TGTGCCAGCAGCTACGGTCTCTCTGGAAACACCATATATTTT | CASSYGLSGNTIYF
TRBJ1-1 | TRBD1 | TRBV7-2 | - | TGTGCCAGCAGCGGGGTAGGGACAGGGCTTGAAGCTTTCTTT | CASSGVGTGLEAFF
TRBJ2-7 | - | TRBV28 | - | TGTGCCAGCAGTTCCGGAAGAAGGAGGCAGTACTTC | CASSSGRRRQYF
TRBJ1-3 | - | TRBV7-9 | once | TGTGCCAGCAGCTTAGCAGGGGACTCTGGAAACACCATATATTTT | CASSLAGDSGNTIYF
TRBJ1-1 | - | TRBV10-3 | - | TGTGCCATCAGTGGGGGCAGGGGAACTGAAGCTTTCTTT | CAISGGRGTEAFF
TRBJ2-4 | TRBD2 | TRBV3-1/TRBV3-2 | - | TGTGCCAGCAGCCCCCTAGCGGGTGTAAACCAAAACATTCAGTACTTC | CASSPLAGVNQNIQYF
TRBJ1-5 | - | TRBV19 | few | TGTGCCAGTAGTATAGGGGCCAATCAGCCCCAGCATTTT | CASSIGANQPQHF
TRBJ2-1 | TRBD2 | TRBV3-1/TRBV3-2 | - | TGTGCCAGCAGCCAAGAAGGCGGGGGGGCGATCAATGAGCAGTTCTTC | CASSQEGGGAINEQFF
TRBJ1-3 | TRBD1 | TRBV28 | - | TGTGCCAGCAGTTTGGGGACAGGTGGAAACACCATATATTTT | CASSLGTGGNTIYF
TRBJ1-1 | - | TRBV7-2 | - | TGTGCCAGCAGCTTAAACAGGGTGATTAACACTGAAGCTTTCTTT | CASSLNRVINTEAFF
TRBJ1-1 | - | TRBV12-3/TRBV12-4 | - | TGTGCCAGCACTATCATGAACACTGAAGCTTTCTTT | CASTIMNTEAFF